This TCR beta chain was obtained from a study of T cell changes during pregnancy in multiple sclerosis (dated 2019 in TCRdb). Notes on the research overall: The study examined how the T cell repertoire changed over the course of pregnancy in women with multiple sclerosis.

Comments on this clone: Its antigen is not yet known. The sample holds no much larger clone one base away, and base qualities are not on file.

Looking up the germline V gene yields CDR1 SGDLS and CDR2 YYNGEE. Cut back by 6 bases and 4 bases, the V and J ends lie 12 bases apart. The CDR3 runs 13 residues from the cysteine to the phenylalanine. The entry retains the CDR3 DNA only, 39 bases that are in frame from base 1. Libraries came from the immunoSEQ multiplex PCR assay. TCRdb provides this immuneACCESS table in a form limited to in-frame rearrangements. Some clones are lacking; in checked studies, under half of them reflect an unresolved V gene, and why the rest are absent is not known. This sample comprises just under 70,000 clones, under 95% of them detected only once. Together, the top ten hold more than 0.75% of the sample.

The chain joins TRBV9 to TRBJ2-3; there is no confident call for the D gene. The sample here was peripheral blood, taken in the second trimester of pregnancy. This clonotype was obtained from a female donor with multiple sclerosis, enrolled in a pregnancy study. The nucleotide sequence reads as follows: TGTGCCAGCAATACGGGTCCCCCAGATACGCAGTATTTT. This translates into CASNTGPPDTQYF.